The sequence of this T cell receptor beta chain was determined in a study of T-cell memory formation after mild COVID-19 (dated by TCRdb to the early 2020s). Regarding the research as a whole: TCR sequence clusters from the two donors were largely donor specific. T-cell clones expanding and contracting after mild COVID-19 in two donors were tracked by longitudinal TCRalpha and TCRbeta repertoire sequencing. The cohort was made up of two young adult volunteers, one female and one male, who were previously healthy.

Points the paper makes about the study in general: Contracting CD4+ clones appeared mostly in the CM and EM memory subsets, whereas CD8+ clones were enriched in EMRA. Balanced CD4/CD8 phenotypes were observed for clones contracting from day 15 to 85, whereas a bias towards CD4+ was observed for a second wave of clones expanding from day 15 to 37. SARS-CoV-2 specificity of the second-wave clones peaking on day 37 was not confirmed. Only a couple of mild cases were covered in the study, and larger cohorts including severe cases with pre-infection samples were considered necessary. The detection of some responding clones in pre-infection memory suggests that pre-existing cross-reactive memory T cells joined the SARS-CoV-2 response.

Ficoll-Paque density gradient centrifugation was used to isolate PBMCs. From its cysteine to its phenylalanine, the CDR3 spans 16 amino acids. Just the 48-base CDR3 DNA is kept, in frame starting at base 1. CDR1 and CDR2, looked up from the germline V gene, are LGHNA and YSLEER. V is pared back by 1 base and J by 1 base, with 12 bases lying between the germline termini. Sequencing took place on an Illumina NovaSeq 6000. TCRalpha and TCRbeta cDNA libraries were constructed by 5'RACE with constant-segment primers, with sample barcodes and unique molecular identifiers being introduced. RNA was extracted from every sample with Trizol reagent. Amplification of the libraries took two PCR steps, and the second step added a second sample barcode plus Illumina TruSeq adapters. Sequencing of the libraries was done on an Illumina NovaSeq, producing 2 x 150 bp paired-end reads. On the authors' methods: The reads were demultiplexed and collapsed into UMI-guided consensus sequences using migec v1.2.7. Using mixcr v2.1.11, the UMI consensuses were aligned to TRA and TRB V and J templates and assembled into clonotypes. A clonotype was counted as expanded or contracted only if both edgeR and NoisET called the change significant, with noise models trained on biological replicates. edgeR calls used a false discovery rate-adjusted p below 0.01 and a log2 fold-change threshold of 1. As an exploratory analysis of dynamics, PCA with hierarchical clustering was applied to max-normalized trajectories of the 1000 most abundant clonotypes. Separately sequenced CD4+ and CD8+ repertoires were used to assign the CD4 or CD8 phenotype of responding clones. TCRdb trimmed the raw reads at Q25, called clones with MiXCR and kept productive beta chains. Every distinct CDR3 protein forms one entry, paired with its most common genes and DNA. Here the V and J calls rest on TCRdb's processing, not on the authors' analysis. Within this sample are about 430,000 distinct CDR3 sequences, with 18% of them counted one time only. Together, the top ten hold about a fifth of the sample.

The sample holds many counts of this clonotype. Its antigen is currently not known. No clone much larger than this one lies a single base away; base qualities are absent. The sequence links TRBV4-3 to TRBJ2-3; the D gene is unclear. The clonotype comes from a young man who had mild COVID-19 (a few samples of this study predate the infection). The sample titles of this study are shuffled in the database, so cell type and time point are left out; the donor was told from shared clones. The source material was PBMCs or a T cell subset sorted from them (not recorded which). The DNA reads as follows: TGCGCCAGCAGCCAAGTGCTCCTAGAGGGCACAGATACGCAGTATTTT. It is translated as CASSQVLLEGTDTQYF.